Each of the 6 T cell receptor beta chains below was sequenced from the same sample in a study of OX40 agonist ivuxolimab in advanced cancers. The protocol was immunoSEQ multiplex PCR, while the TCRdb copy is restricted to in-frame clones and leaves out a portion. The repertoire has approximately 57,000 clones, about 90% of them found once; the top ten carry over 3%. Sample: CD4+ or CD8+ T cells sorted from blood, taken in a trial of the OX40 agonist ivuxolimab. All receptors come from an adult with an advanced solid tumor such as melanoma, head and neck, liver or kidney cancer.

The V call is TRBV11-2, the J call TRBJ2-1; D perhaps matches TRBD1 (5 bases). In germline, CDR1 is SGHAT, CDR2 FQNNGV. CDR3 size: 13 residues. V lost 8 bases to trimming and J lost 4 bases, with 12 bases between them. The CDR3 protein is CASANSGYNEQFF. CDR3 DNA sequence: TGTGCCAGCGCGAACTCAGGGTACAATGAGCAGTTCTTC.

J is TRBJ1-2 and V is TRBV6-5; D unresolved. The germline V and J ends were trimmed by 5 bases and 3 bases, with 16 bases remaining between them. The CDR3 totals 15 residues. CDR1 is MNHEY, CDR2 SVGAGI, per germline. CDR3 coding DNA: TGTGCCAGCAGTACGGCCCGGGATCTCGACTATGGCTACACCTTC. This gives the protein CASSTARDLDYGYTF.

There are a few counts of this clone. V gene TRBV11-3 combines with J gene TRBJ1-1; no clear D gene. The germline V gene has CDR1 SGHNT and CDR2 YENEEA. V gave up 5 bases and J gave up 7 bases, with 17 bases separating them. The CDR3 totals 14 residues. CDR3 in DNA: TGTGCCAGCAGCAAAAGAGCGGGAGACTTTGAAGCTTTCTTT. Translation gives CASSKRAGDFEAFF.

The chain joins TRBV6-5 to TRBJ2-7; 7 positions agree with TRBD1. V trimming: 0 bases; J trimming: 6 bases; junction bases outside the gene matches: 5. The CDR3 runs to 14 residues. Germline V lookup: CDR1 MNHEY, CDR2 SVGAGI. Here the CDR3 reads CASSYSTGSGEQYF. The DNA for the CDR3 is TGTGCCAGCAGTTACTCGACAGGGTCGGGCGAGCAGTACTTC.

V gene TRBV10-3 combines with J gene TRBJ2-7; the match to TRBD2 covers 10 bases. Germline CDR1 and CDR2: ENHRY and SYGVKD. The CDR3 is made up of 16 amino acids. V dropped 6 bases and J dropped 5; count of bases not matched to a gene: 13. CDR3 nucleotide sequence: TGTGCCATCAGCCGAGTCCCACTAGCGGGACTCCACGAGCAGTACTTC. Protein product: CAISRVPLAGLHEQYF.

Here the CDR3 reads CASSLQGRGHETQYF. In DNA, the CDR3 is TGCGCCAGCAGTCTCCAGGGCAGGGGGCATGAGACCCAGTACTTC. This chain links TRBV5-1 with TRBJ2-5; 8 bases fit TRBD1. This CDR3 contains 15 residues. The germline gives CDR1 SGHRS, CDR2 YFSETQ. The ends lost 5 bases at V and 5 bases at J; junction bases unmatched: 11.